This TCR beta chain emerged from a study of OX40 agonist ivuxolimab in advanced cancers. Sequencing was performed with immunoSEQ multiplex PCR; in TCRdb, only in-frame clones are kept and a portion is missing. The sample shows about 20,000 clones, approximately 87% of them seen only once. Sequenced here: CD4+ or CD8+ T cells sorted from blood, sampled in a trial of the OX40 agonist ivuxolimab. This TCR came from an adult with an advanced solid tumor such as melanoma, head and neck, liver or kidney cancer.

The CDR3 DNA reads as TGTGCCAGTAGTATAGGTCCAGGGCCCTATGGCTACACCTTC. Protein sequence: CASSIGPGPYGYTF. V and J are TRBV19 and TRBJ1-2, with D possibly matching TRBD1 (5 bases). The V and J ends lost 1 base and 4 bases respectively, with 10 bases between them. The CDR3 spans 14 residues. The germline V gene has CDR1 LNHDA and CDR2 SQIVND (reference sequence).